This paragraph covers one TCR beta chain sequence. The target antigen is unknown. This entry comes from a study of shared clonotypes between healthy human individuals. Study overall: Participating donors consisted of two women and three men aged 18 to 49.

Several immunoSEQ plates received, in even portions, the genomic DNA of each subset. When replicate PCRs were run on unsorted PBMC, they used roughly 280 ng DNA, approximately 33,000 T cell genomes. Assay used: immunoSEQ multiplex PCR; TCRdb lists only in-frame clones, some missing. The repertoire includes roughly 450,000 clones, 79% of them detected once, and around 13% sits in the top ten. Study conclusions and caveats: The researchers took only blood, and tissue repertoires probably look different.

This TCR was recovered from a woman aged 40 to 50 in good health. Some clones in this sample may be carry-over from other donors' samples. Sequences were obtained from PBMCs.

The CDR3 reads CASSPPNARGANVLTF. For the CDR3, the DNA is TGTGCCAGCAGCCCTCCTAATGCCAGGGGGGCCAACGTCCTGACTTTC. The rearrangement uses TRBV5-4 and TRBJ2-6; D uncertain. The CDR3 covers 16 residues. V was clipped by 4 bases and J by 4 bases, with 15 bases between them. Germline values: CDR1 SGHNT, CDR2 YYREEE (reference sequence).